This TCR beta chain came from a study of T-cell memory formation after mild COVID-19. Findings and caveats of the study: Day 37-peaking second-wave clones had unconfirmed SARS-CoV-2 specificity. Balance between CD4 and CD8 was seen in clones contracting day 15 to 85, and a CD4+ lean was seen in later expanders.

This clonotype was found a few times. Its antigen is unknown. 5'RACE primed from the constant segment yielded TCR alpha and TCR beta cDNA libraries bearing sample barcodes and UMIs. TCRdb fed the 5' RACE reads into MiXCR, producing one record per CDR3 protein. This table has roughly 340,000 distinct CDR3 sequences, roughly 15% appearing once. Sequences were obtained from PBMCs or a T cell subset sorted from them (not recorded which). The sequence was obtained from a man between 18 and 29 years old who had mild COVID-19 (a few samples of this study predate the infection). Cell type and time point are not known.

DNA for the CDR3: TGTGCCAGCAGCTCATATACCATGGGGACAGATACGCAGTATTTT. Protein sequence: CASSSYTMGTDTQYF. This sequence joins TRBV11-2 and TRBJ2-3; no clear D gene. V lost 4 bases and J lost 3, with 14 bases in between. This CDR3 is 15 amino acids long. Germline V gene sequence: CDR1 SGHAT, CDR2 FQNNGV.